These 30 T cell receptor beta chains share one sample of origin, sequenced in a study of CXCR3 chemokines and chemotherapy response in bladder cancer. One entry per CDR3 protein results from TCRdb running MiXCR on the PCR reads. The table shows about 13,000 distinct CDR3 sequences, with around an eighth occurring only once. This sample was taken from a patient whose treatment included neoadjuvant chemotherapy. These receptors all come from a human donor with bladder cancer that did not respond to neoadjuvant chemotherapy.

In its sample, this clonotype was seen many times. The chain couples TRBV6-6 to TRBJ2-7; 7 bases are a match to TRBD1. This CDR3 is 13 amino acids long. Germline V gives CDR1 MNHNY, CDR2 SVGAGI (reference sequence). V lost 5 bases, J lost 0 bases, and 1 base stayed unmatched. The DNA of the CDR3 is TGTGCCAGCAGTCCAGGGGGCTCCTACGAGCAGTACTTC. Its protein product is CASSPGGSYEQYF.

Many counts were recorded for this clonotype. CDR3 DNA: TGTGCCAGCAGCGTAGGACGTTTAGGAACCAATGAGCAGTTCTTC. This encodes CASSVGRLGTNEQFF. This chain joins TRBV9 and TRBJ2-1; D call uncertain. Germline CDR1 SGDLS, CDR2 YYNGEE. Trimming took off 0 bases at V and 6 bases at J, with 13 bases between the two ends. CDR3 length: 15 amino acids.

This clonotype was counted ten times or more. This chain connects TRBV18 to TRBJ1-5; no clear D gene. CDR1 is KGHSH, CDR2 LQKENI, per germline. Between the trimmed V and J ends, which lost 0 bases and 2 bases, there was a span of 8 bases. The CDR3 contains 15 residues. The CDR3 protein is CASSPPGMGNQPQHF. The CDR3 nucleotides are TGTGCCAGCTCACCACCGGGGATGGGCAATCAGCCCCAGCATTTT.

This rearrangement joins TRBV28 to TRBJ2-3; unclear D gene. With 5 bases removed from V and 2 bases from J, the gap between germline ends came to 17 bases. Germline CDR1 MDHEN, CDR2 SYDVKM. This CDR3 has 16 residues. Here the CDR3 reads CASSPRPGKITDTQYF. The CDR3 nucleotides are TGTGCCAGCAGTCCCCGCCCTGGGAAAATCACAGATACGCAGTATTTT.

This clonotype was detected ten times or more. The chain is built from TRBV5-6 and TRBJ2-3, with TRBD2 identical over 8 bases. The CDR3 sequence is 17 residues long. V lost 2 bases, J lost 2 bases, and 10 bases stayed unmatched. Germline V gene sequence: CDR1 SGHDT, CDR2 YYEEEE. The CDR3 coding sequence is TGTGCCAGCAGCTTCAGCGTGGGCGGGGGGATCACAGATACGCAGTATTTT. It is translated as CASSFSVGGGITDTQYF.

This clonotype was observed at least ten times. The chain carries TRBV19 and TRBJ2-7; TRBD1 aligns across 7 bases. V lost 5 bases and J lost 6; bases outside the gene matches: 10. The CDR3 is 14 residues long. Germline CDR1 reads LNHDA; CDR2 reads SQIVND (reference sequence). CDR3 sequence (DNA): TGTGCCAGTAGTCACCGGGACAGCGATGTCGAGCAGTACTTC. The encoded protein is CASSHRDSDVEQYF.

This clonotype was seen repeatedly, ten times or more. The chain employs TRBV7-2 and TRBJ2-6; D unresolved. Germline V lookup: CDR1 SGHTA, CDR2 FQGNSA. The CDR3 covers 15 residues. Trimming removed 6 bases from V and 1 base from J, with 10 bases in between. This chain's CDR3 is CASRSTESGANVLTF. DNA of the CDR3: TGTGCCAGCAGGTCGACCGAGTCTGGGGCCAACGTCCTGACTTTC.

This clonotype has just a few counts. The CDR3 spells CASSSRDTQAPEAFF. The CDR3 DNA is TGCGCCAGCAGCTCACGGGACACCCAGGCGCCTGAAGCTTTCTTT. This chain connects TRBV4-1 to TRBJ1-1; D possibly corresponds to TRBD1 (6 bases). From germline, CDR1 is MGHRA and CDR2 YSYEKL. V shed 5 bases and J shed 6 bases, with 19 bases lying between them. The CDR3 runs to 15 residues.

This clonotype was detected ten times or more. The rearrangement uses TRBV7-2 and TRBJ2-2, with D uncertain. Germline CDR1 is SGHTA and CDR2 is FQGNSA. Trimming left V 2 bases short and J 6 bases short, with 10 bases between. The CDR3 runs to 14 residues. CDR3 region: CASSLYLGSGELFF. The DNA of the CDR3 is TGTGCCAGCAGCTTATATTTGGGGTCCGGGGAGCTGTTTTTT.

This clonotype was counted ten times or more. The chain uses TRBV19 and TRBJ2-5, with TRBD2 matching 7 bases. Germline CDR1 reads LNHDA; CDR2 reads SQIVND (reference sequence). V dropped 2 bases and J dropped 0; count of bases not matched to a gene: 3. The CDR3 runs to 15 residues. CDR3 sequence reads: CASSIMGGYQETQYF. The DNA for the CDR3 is TGTGCCAGTAGTATAATGGGGGGGTACCAAGAGACCCAGTACTTC.

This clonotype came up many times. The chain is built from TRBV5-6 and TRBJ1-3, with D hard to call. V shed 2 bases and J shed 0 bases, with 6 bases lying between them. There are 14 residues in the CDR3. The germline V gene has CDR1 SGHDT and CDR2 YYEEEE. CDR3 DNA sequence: TGTGCCAGCAGCTTTGTGGGCTCTGGAAACACCATATATTTT. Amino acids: CASSFVGSGNTIYF.

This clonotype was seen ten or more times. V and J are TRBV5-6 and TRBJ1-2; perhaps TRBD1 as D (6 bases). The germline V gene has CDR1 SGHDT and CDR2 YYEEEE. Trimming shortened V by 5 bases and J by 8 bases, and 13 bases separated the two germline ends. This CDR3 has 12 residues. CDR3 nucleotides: TGTGCCAGCAGATCACAGGGATTCGGCTACACCTTC. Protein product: CASRSQGFGYTF.

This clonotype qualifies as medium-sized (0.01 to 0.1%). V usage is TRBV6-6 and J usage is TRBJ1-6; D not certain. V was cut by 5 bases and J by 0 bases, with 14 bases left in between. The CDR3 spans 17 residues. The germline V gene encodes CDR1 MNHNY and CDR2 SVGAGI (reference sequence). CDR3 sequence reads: CASSLGLSGSYNSPLHF. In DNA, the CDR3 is TGTGCCAGCAGTCTTGGACTGTCCGGCTCCTATAATTCACCCCTCCACTTT.

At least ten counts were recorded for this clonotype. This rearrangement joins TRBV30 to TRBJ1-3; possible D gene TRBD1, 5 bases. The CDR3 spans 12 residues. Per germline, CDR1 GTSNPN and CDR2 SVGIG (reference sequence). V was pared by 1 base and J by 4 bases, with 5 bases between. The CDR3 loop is CAWSGGGNTIYF. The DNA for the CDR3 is TGTGCCTGGAGTGGGGGCGGAAACACCATATATTTT.

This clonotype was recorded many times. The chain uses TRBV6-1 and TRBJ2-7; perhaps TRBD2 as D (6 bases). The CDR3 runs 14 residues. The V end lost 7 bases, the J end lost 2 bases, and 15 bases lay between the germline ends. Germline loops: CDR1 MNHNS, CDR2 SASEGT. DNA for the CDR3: TGTGCCAGCAACACCGGGACTCGAGCCTACGAGCAGTACTTC. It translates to CASNTGTRAYEQYF.

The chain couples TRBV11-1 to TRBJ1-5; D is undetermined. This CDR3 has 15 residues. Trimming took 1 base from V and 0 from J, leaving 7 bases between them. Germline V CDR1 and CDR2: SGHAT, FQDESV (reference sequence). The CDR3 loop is CASSLVGNSNQPQHF. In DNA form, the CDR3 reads TGTGCCAGCAGCTTAGTTGGGAATAGCAATCAGCCCCAGCATTTT. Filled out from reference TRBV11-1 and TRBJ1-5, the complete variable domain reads EAEVAQSPRYKITEKSQAVAFWCDPISGHATLYWYRQILGQGPELLVQFQDESVVDDSQLPKDRFSAERLKGVDSTLKIQPAELGDSAMYLCASSLVGNSNQPQHFGDGTRLSIL.

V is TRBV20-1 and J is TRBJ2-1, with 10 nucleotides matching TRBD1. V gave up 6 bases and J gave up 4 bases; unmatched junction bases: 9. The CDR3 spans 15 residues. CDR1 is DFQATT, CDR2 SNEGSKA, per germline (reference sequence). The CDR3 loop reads CSAQTGGAEYNEQFF. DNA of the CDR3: TGCAGTGCCCAGACAGGGGGCGCGGAATACAATGAGCAGTTCTTC.

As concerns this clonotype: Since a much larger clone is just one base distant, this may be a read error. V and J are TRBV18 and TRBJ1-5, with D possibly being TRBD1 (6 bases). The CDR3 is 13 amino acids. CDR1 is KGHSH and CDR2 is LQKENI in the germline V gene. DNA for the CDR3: TGTGTCAGCTCAACTTCAGGGGATCAGCCCCAGCATTTT. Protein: CVSSTSGDQPQHF.

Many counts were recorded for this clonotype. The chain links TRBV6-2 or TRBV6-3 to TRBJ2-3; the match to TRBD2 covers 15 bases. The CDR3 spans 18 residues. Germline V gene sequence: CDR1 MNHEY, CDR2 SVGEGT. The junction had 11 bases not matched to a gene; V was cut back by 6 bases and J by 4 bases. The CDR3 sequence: CASSLWTSGRASADTQYF. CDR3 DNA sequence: TGTGCCAGCAGCCTCTGGACTAGCGGGAGGGCCAGCGCAGATACGCAGTATTTT.

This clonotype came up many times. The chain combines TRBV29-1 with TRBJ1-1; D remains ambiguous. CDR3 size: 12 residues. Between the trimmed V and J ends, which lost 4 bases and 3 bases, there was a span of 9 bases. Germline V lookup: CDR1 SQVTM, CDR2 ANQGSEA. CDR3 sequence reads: CSVVRGHTEAFF. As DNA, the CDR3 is TGCAGCGTTGTACGCGGTCACACTGAAGCTTTCTTT.

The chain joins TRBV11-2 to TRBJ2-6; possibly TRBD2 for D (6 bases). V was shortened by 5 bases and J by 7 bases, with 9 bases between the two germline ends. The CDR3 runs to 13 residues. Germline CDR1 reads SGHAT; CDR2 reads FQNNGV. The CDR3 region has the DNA TGTGCCAGCAGCGAGGGACTCGCCAACGTCCTGACTTTC. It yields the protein CASSEGLANVLTF.

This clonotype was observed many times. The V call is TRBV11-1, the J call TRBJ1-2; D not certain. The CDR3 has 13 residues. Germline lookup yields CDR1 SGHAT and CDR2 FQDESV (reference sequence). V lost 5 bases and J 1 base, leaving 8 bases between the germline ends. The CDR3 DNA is TGTGCCAGCAGCCTAGGAGTTAACTATGGCTACACCTTC. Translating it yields CASSLGVNYGYTF.

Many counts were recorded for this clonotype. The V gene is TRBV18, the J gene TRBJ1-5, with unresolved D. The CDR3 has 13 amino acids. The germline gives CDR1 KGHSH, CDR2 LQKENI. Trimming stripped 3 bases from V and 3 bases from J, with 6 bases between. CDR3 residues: CASSPDFNQPQHF. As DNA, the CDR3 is TGTGCCAGCTCACCGGACTTCAATCAGCCCCAGCATTTT.

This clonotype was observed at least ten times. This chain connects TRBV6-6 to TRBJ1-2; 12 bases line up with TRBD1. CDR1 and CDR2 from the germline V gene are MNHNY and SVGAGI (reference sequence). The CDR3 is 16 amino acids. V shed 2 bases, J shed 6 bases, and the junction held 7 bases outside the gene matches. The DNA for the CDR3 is TGTGCCAGCAGTTACGACCCCGGGACAGGGGGCGATGGCTACACCTTC. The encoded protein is CASSYDPGTGGDGYTF.

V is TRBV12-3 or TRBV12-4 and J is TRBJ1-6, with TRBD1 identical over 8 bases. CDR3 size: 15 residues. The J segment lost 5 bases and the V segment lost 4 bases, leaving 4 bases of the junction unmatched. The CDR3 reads CASSSRTGNNSPLHF. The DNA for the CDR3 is TGTGCCAGCAGTTCTCGGACAGGGAATAATTCACCCCTCCACTTT.

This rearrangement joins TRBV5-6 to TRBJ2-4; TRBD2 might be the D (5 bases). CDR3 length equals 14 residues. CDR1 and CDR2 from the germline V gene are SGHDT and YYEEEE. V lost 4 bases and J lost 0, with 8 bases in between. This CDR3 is CASSPAGAKNIQYF. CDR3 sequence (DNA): TGTGCCAGCAGCCCCGCGGGAGCCAAAAACATTCAGTACTTC.

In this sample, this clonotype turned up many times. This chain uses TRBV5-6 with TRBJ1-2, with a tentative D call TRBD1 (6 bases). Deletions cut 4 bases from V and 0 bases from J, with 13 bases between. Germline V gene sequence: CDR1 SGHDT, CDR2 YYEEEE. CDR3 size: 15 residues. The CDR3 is CASSPQAGANYGYTF. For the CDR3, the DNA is TGTGCCAGCAGCCCCCAAGCAGGGGCTAACTATGGCTACACCTTC.

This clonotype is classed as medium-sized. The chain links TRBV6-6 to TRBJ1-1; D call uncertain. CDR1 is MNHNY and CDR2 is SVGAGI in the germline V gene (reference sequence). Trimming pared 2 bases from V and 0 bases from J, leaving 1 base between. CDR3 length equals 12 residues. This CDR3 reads CASSYVNTEAFF. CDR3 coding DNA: TGTGCCAGCAGTTACGTGAACACTGAAGCTTTCTTT.

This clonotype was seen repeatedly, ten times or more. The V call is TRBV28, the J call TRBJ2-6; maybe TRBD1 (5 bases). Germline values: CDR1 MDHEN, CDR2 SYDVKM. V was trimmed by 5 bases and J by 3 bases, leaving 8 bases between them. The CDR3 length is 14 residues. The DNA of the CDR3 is TGTGCCAGCAGTAAGGGGCATGGGGCCAACGTCCTGACTTTC. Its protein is CASSKGHGANVLTF.

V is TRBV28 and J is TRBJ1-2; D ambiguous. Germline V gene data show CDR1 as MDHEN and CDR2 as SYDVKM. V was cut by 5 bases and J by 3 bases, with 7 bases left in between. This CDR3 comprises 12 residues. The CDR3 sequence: CASSKEDYGYTF. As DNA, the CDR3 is TGTGCCAGCAGTAAAGAGGACTATGGCTACACCTTC.